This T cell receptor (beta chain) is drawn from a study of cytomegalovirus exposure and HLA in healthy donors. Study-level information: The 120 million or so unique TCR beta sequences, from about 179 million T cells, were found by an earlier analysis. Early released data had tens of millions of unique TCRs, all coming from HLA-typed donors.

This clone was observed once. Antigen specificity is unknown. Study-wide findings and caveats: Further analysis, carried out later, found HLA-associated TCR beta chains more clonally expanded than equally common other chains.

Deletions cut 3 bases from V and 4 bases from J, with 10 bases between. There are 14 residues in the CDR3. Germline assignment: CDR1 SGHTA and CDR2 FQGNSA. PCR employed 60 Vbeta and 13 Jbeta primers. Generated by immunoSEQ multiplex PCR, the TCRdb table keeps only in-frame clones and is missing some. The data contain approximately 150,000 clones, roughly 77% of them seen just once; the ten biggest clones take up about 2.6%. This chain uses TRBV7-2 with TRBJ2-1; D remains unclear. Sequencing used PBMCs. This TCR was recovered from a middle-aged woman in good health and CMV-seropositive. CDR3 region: CASSFVPEYNEQFF. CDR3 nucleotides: TGTGCCAGCAGCTTCGTCCCGGAGTACAATGAGCAGTTCTTC.